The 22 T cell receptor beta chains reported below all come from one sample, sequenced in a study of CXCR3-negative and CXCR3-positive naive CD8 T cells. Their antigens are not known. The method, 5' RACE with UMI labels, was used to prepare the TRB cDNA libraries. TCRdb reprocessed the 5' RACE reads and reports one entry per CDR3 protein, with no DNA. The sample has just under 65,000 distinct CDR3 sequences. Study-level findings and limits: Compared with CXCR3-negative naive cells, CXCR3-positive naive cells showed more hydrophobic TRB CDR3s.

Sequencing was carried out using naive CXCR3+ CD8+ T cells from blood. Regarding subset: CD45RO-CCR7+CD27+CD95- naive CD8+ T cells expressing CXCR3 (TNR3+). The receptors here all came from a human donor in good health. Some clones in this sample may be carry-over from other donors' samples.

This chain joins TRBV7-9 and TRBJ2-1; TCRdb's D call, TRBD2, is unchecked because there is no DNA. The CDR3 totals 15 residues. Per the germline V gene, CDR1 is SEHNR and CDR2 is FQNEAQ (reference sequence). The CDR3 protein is CASSHPGTRSDEQFF.

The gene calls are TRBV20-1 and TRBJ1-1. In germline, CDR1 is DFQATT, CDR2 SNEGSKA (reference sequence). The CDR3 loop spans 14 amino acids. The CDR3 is CSARELGKNTEAFF.

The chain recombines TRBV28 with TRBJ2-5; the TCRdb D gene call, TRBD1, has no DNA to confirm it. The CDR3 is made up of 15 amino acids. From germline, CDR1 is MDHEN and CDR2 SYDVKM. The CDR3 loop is CASSWTVGDQETQYF.

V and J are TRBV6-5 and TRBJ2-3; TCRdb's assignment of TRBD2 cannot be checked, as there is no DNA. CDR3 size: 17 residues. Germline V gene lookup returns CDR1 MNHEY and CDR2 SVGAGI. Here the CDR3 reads CASSPDPGTSGTATQYF.

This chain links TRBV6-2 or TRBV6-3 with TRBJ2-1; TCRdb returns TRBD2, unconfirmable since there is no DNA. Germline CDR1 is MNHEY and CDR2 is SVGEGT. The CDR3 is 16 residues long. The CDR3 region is CASRELGLAGYNEQFF.

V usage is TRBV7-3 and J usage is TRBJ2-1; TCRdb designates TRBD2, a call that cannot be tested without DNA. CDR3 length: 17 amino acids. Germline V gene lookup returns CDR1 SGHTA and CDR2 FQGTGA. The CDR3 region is CASSPSGTILVHNEQFF.

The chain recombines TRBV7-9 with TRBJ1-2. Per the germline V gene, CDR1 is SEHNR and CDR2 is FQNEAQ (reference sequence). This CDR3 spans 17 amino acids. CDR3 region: CASGEVTGPSNNYGYTF.

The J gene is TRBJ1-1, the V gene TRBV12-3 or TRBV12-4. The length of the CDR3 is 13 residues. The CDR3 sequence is CASSLGTNTEAFF.

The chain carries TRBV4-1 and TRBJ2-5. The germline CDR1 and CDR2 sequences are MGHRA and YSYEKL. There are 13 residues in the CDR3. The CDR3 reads CASSQVGPETQYF.

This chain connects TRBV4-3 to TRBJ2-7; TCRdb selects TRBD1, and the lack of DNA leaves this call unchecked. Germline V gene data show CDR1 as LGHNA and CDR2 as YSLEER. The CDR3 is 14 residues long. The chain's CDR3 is CASSQSTGDYEQYF.

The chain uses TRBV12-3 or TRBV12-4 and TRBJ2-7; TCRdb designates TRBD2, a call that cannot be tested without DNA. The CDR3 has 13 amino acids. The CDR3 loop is CASSHGLAGEQYF.

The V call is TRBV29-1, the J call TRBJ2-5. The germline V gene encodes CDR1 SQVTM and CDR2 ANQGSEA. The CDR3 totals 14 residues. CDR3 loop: CSNYAREAQETQYF.

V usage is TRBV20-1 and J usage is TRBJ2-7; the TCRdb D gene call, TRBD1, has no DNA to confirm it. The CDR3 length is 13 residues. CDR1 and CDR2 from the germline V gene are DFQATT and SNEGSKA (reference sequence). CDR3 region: CSARGRRSYEQYF.

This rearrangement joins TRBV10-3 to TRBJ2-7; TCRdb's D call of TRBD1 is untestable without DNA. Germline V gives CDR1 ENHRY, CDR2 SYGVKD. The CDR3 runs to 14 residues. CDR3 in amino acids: CATTTDPSSYEQYF.

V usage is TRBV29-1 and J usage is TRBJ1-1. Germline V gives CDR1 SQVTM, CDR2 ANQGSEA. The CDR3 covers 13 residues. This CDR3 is CSVEVVGNTEAFF. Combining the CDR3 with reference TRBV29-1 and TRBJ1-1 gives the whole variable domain SAVISQKPSRDICQRGTSLTIQCQVDSQVTMMFWYRQQPGQSLTLIATANQGSEATYESGFVIDKFPISRPNLTFSTLTVSNMSPEDSSIYLCSVEVVGNTEAFFGQGTRLTVV.

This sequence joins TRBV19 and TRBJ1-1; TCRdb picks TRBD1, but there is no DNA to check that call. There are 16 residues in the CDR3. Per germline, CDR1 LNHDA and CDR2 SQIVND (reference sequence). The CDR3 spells CASSISWAGDNTEAFF.

CDR3 loop: CSARDRASGGAHTQYF. The rearrangement uses TRBV20-1 and TRBJ2-3; with no DNA, the TCRdb D assignment of TRBD2 cannot be verified. CDR1 DFQATT and CDR2 SNEGSKA come from the germline V gene (reference sequence). CDR3 length: 16 amino acids.

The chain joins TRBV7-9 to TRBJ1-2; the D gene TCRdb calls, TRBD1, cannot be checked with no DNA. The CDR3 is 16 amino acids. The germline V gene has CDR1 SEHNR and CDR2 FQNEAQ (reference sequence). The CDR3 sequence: CASSLIETGQPYGYTF.

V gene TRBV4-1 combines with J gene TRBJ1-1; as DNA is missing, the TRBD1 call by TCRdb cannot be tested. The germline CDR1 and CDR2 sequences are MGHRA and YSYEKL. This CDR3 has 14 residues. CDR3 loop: CASSRETGNTEAFF.

The CDR3 reads CASSLEGVGGSYEQYF. This sequence joins TRBV27 and TRBJ2-7; the D gene TCRdb calls, TRBD1, cannot be checked with no DNA. Germline V gene sequence: CDR1 MNHEY, CDR2 SMNVEV (reference sequence). This CDR3 is built from 16 residues.

The chain's CDR3 is CASSQDYHEDYGYTF. This rearrangement joins TRBV4-3 to TRBJ1-2. CDR3 size: 15 residues. The germline V gene has CDR1 LGHNA and CDR2 YSLEER.

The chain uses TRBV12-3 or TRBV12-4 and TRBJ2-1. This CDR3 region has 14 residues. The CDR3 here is CASSPSSSYNEQFF.